This T cell receptor beta chain derives from a study of cytomegalovirus exposure and HLA in healthy donors. Study-wide results and limits: There were over 150 TCR beta chains listed as cytomegalovirus-associated.

Measured with immunoSEQ multiplex PCR; TCRdb has only the in-frame clones, and not every one. The sample shows approximately 150,000 clones, around nine tenths of them seen only once. A word on this clone: No antigen is known for it.

Specimen: PBMCs. This TCR was sampled from a woman in her 30s in good health and CMV-seronegative.

The CDR3 nucleotides are TGTGCCAGCAGTTTAAACCCGGGGAACTATGGCTACACCTTC. Protein sequence: CASSLNPGNYGYTF. V gene TRBV28 combines with J gene TRBJ1-2, with unresolved D. The CDR3 loop spans 14 amino acids. The germline V and J ends were trimmed by 2 bases and 2 bases, with 9 bases remaining between them. Germline V gene sequence: CDR1 MDHEN, CDR2 SYDVKM.